This entry concerns a single T cell receptor beta chain. Antigen unknown. PCR primers comprised 60 Vbeta and 13 Jbeta primers. Measured with immunoSEQ multiplex PCR; TCRdb has only the in-frame clones, and not every one. The profile covers around 140,000 clones, with about 9.1% appearing a single time and roughly 7.2% taken by the ten largest. The data belong to a study of cytomegalovirus exposure and HLA in healthy donors. Study-wide results and limits: Roughly even sequencing depth across donors was the assumption behind the presence/absence analyses. Most TCR sequences were uncommon, yet certain public TCRs appeared in many donors. Later on, an analysis found that several of the most significant clusters appeared to be linked to common viral pathogens, which included parvovirus B19. Available immune exposure information covered CMV serostatus only.

The CDR3 length is 13 residues. Germline loops: CDR1 SEHNR, CDR2 FQNEAQ (reference sequence). The germline V and J ends were trimmed by 3 bases and 3 bases, with 6 bases remaining between them. The specimen sequenced was PBMCs. The receptor was isolated from a middle-aged woman in good health and CMV-seropositive. The chain has TRBV7-9 and TRBJ1-5, with no clear D. This CDR3 reads CASSLRDNQPQHF. The CDR3 coding sequence is TGTGCCAGCAGCTTGCGCGACAATCAGCCCCAGCATTTT. Full variable domain (outside the CDR3, taken from reference TRBV7-9 and TRBJ1-5): DTGVSQNPRHKITKRGQNVTFRCDPISEHNRLYWYRQTLGQGPEFLTYFQNEAQLEKSRLLSDRFSAERPKGSFSTLEIQRTEQGDSAMYLCASSLRDNQPQHFGDGTRLSIL.